The rows below give T cell receptor beta chains drawn from one sample of a study of blood T cell repertoires in COVID-19. TCRdb's table, derived via immunoSEQ multiplex PCR, lists solely in-frame clones and lacks some. Of some 76,000 clones in the sample, approximately 89% were seen once. Sequencing used peripheral blood. The origin of the receptors is a human donor in a cohort sampled during active COVID-19. Both conserved end residues are trimmed from each CDR3. Some rows have no size entry. The others give once, few or many, or a class for an expanded clone.

clone_size: few
j_call: TRBJ1-5
v_call: TRBV5-1
cdr3_aa: ASRGAGIYNQPQH

clone_size: .
j_call: TRBJ1-1
v_call: TRBV20-1
cdr3_aa: SATGPGAF

clone_size: .
j_call: TRBJ2-7
v_call: TRBV5-1
cdr3_aa: ASSFVERGPYEQY

clone_size: .
j_call: TRBJ2-7
v_call: TRBV7-8
cdr3_aa: ASSTTGAYEQY

clone_size: .
j_call: TRBJ1-5
v_call: TRBV5-5
cdr3_aa: ASSRGSWGVSQPQH

clone_size: .
j_call: TRBJ2-1
v_call: TRBV4-3
cdr3_aa: ASSQPADRGQGNEQF

clone_size: .
j_call: TRBJ2-1
v_call: TRBV7-6
cdr3_aa: ASSFRQYNEQF

clone_size: .
j_call: TRBJ2-5
v_call: TRBV3-1/TRBV3-2
cdr3_aa: ASSHLERQGAGETQY

clone_size: .
j_call: TRBJ1-5
v_call: TRBV27
cdr3_aa: ASSVTVSQPQH

clone_size: .
j_call: TRBJ2-1
v_call: TRBV19
cdr3_aa: ASSRGTASSYNEQF

clone_size: .
j_call: TRBJ2-1
v_call: TRBV24-1
cdr3_aa: ATSKETGTHEQF

clone_size: .
j_call: TRBJ1-1
v_call: TRBV6-5
cdr3_aa: ASSPGLQNTEAF

clone_size: .
j_call: TRBJ1-3
v_call: TRBV10-3
cdr3_aa: AIRGTGTSSGNTIY

clone_size: once
j_call: TRBJ2-3
v_call: TRBV12-3/TRBV12-4
cdr3_aa: ASSQTPGNTQY

clone_size: .
j_call: TRBJ1-6
v_call: TRBV11-2
cdr3_aa: ASSLRGYNSPLH

clone_size: .
j_call: TRBJ1-5
v_call: TRBV3-1/TRBV3-2
cdr3_aa: ASSQLRPGVRQPQH

clone_size: .
j_call: TRBJ1-4
v_call: TRBV7-8
cdr3_aa: ASSSVLDRDEKLF

clone_size: .
j_call: TRBJ1-4
v_call: TRBV5-5
cdr3_aa: ASSTTGVANEKLF

clone_size: .
j_call: TRBJ1-6
v_call: TRBV7-3
cdr3_aa: ASSLTPPTGALVPLH

clone_size: .
j_call: TRBJ2-3
v_call: TRBV4-3
cdr3_aa: ASSQDLPGGADTQY

clone_size: .
j_call: TRBJ2-5
v_call: TRBV2
cdr3_aa: ASRTGTGGQETQY

clone_size: .
j_call: TRBJ2-1
v_call: TRBV6-4
cdr3_aa: ASSDAASGASYNEQF

clone_size: .
j_call: TRBJ2-1
v_call: TRBV29-1
cdr3_aa: SVEGVTGTGGTNEQF

clone_size: .
j_call: TRBJ1-4
v_call: TRBV1
cdr3_aa: TSSLNRLDRGKEKLF

clone_size: .
j_call: TRBJ2-1
v_call: TRBV9
cdr3_aa: ASSVDSYSYNEQF

clone_size: .
j_call: TRBJ2-6
v_call: TRBV7-2
cdr3_aa: ASSIRQPGANVLT

clone_size: .
j_call: TRBJ1-5
v_call: TRBV11-2
cdr3_aa: ASSLDWGQGYNQPQH

clone_size: .
j_call: TRBJ1-4
v_call: TRBV5-1
cdr3_aa: ASSLASGDNEKLF

clone_size: .
j_call: TRBJ2-6
v_call: TRBV12-3/TRBV12-4
cdr3_aa: ASTGSGANVLT

clone_size: .
j_call: TRBJ1-2
v_call: TRBV30
cdr3_aa: AWSLANDRAGYT

clone_size: .
j_call: TRBJ2-1
v_call: TRBV18
cdr3_aa: ASSTSPGIPYNEQF

clone_size: .
j_call: TRBJ2-5
v_call: TRBV11-3
cdr3_aa: ASSLGTGGEETQY

clone_size: .
j_call: TRBJ1-1
v_call: TRBV6-5
cdr3_aa: ASSYLSAAGEAF

clone_size: .
j_call: TRBJ2-3
v_call: TRBV6-5
cdr3_aa: ASRLGLAGTDTQY

clone_size: once
j_call: TRBJ2-7
v_call: TRBV4-2
cdr3_aa: ASSQDPGTSGGTSYEQY

clone_size: once
j_call: TRBJ1-1
v_call: TRBV19
cdr3_aa: ASSILRGSVGEAF

clone_size: .
j_call: TRBJ2-1
v_call: TRBV18
cdr3_aa: ASSPASSRESEQF

clone_size: .
j_call: TRBJ1-2
v_call: TRBV19
cdr3_aa: ASSTSGTGFIYGYT

clone_size: .
j_call: TRBJ1-2
v_call: TRBV12-3/TRBV12-4
cdr3_aa: ASSPDRPGGYT

clone_size: few
j_call: TRBJ2-6
v_call: TRBV19
cdr3_aa: ASSIGTGAGSGANVLT

clone_size: .
j_call: TRBJ2-6
v_call: TRBV5-1
cdr3_aa: ASSSTGPGSGANVLT